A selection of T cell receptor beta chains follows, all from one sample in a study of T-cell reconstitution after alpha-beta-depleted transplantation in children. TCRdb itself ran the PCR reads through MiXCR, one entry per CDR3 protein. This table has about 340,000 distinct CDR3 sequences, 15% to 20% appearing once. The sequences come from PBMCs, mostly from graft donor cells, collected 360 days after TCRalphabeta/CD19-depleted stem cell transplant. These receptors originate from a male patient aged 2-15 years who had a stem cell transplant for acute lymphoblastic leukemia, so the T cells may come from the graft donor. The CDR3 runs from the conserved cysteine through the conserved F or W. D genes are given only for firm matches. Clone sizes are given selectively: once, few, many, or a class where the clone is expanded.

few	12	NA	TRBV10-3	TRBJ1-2	TGTGCCATCAGTCCCGACCACTATGGCTACACCTTC	CAISPDHYGYTF
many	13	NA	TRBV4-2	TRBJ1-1	TGTGCCAGCAGCCAAGAGTCCAGCACTGAAGCTTTCTTT	CASSQESSTEAFF
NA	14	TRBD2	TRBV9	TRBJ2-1	TGTGCCAGCAGCGTACGCGGGAGTGTCGATGAGCAGTTCTTC	CASSVRGSVDEQFF
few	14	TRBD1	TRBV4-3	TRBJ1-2	TGCGCCAGCAGCCAGGGACAGGGCCACTATGGCTACACCTTC	CASSQGQGHYGYTF
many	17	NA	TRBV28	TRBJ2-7	TGTGCCAGCAGTTTAAGGTCAGGGTTAAGTATTGCTTACGAGCAGTACTTC	CASSLRSGLSIAYEQYF
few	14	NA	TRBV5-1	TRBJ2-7	TGCGCCAGCAGCTTGGGGGCGTACGGGTACGAGCAGTACTTC	CASSLGAYGYEQYF
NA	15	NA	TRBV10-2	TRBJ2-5	TGCGCCAGCAGCCCCCCTGAACGAACGGGCGAGACCCAGTACTTC	CASSPPERTGETQYF
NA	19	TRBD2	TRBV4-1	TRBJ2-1	TGCGCCAGCAGCCAAGAGGGAAACCCGGGACTAGCGGGAGTGGGGGGGCAGTTCTTC	CASSQEGNPGLAGVGGQFF
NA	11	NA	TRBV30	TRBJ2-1	TGTGCCTGGAGTGTTGGGGATGAGCAGTTCTTC	CAWSVGDEQFF
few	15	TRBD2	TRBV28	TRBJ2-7	TGTGCCAGCAGTTCCTCGGCAGGGAGGGTATACGAGCAGTACTTC	CASSSSAGRVYEQYF
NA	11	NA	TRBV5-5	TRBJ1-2	TGTGCCAGCAGTAATAACTATGGCTACACCTTC	CASSNNYGYTF
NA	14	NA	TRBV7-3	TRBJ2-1	TGTGCCAGCAGCTTAACGCCCTCTAGGGATGAGCAGTTCTTC	CASSLTPSRDEQFF
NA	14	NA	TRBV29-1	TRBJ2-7	TGCAGCGTTGAAAACAGTCGGAGCTCCTACGAGCAGTACTTC	CSVENSRSSYEQYF
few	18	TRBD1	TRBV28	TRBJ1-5	TGTGCCAGCAGTAGGGACAGCGAGGTAATAAGGGGAAATCAGCCCCAGCATTTT	CASSRDSEVIRGNQPQHF
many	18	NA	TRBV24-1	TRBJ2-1	TGTGCCACCAGTGATCCCTTGACTAGATCGAGCTCCTACAATGAGCAGTTCTTC	CATSDPLTRSSSYNEQFF
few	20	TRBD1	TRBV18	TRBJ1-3	TGTGCCAGCTCACCCTTTACCCGGGACAGGGAACTAGGACCCCGAAACACCATATATTTT	CASSPFTRDRELGPRNTIYF
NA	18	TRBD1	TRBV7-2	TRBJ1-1	TGTGCCAGCAGCTTACGCTCCCCCCGAGCCGGACAGGCCGTCGAGGCTTTCTTT	CASSLRSPRAGQAVEAFF
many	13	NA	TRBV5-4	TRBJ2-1	TGTGCCAGCAGCGTGCCTAGCTCCGATGAGCAGTTCTTC	CASSVPSSDEQFF
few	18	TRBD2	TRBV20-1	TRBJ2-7	TGCAGTGCTAGACCCATTTGGGCGCGGCTAGCGGGAACCTACGAGCAGTACTTC	CSARPIWARLAGTYEQYF
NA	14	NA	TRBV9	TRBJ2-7	TGTGCCAGCAGCGTAGATGGAAGTCTTTTCGAGCAGTACTTC	CASSVDGSLFEQYF
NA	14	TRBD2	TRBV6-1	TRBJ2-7	TGTGTCAGCAGCCGACTAGCGGGAAGCTACGAGCAGTACTTC	CVSSRLAGSYEQYF
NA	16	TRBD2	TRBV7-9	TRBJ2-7	TGTGCCAGCAGCTCCGGGATTAGCGGGAGAGGATACGAGCAGTACTTC	CASSSGISGRGYEQYF
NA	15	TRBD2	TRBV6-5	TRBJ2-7	TGTGCCAGCAGCCGTACGGGACTAGCGGGAGACGAGCAGTACTTC	CASSRTGLAGDEQYF
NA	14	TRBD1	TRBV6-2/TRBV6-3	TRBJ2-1	TGTGCCAGCTTCCGGGACAGGGGAGGGAATGAGCAGTTCTTC	CASFRDRGGNEQFF
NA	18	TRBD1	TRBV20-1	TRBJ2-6	TGCAGTGCTATGGAACCGGGACAGGGGTTGGGTGGGGCCAACGTCCTGACTTTC	CSAMEPGQGLGGANVLTF